This T cell receptor beta chain was captured by sequencing in a study of PD-1 blockade in mismatch repair-deficient tumors. The overall study: Enrolled about 2012-2016, patients had progressing, pretreated mismatch repair-deficient cancers of around 12 types.

Every patient had mismatch repair deficiency by PCR or immunohistochemistry. TCRs were sequenced from a few patients responding to pembrolizumab. The CDR3 contains 13 residues. The V end was cut by 1 base, the J end by 6 bases, with 11 bases between. Germline CDR1 and CDR2: SGHNT and YYREEE (reference sequence). Study-wide findings and caveats: Tumor-resident clones, often undetectable pretreatment in blood, expanded then contracted after pembrolizumab.

The method was immunoSEQ multiplex PCR; TCRdb's version includes in-frame clones alone and lacks a portion of them. The sample shows about 100,000 clones, 82% of them seen only once. Of note for this clone: As yet, its antigen is unknown.

Sequencing used peripheral blood, obtained 36 weeks after starting pembrolizumab. The rearrangement joins TRBV5-4 to TRBJ2-7; D unclear. The sequence was collected from an adult with mismatch repair-deficient cancer. The CDR3 loop reads CASSLISGGEQYF. The CDR3 nucleotides read TGTGCCAGCAGCTTGATTTCTGGTGGCGAGCAGTACTTC. Using reference TRBV5-4 and TRBJ2-7 for the parts outside the CDR3, the full variable domain is ETGVTQSPTHLIKTRGQQVTLRCSSQSGHNTVSWYQQALGQGPQFIFQYYREEENGRGNFPPRFSGLQFPNYSSELNVNALELDDSALYLCASSLISGGEQYFGPGTRLTVT.